Shown below are 6 T cell receptor beta chains from a single sample sequenced in a study of CD8 T cells in Susac syndrome. Random hexamers were used to reverse transcribe the RNA input (about 0.5 to 1 ug). MiXCR was run by TCRdb on the immunoSEQ multiplex PCR reads, yielding one entry per CDR3 protein. The sample has 40,000 to 60,000 distinct CDR3 sequences, just over 90% seen once; the top ten hold about 0.51%. The sequenced material came from CD8+ T cells from PBMCs. These receptors all come from a human donor with multiple sclerosis.

CDR3 region: CAWNEFNTEAFF. CDR3 bases: TGTGCCTGGAATGAGTTTAACACTGAAGCTTTCTTT. The chain is built from TRBV30 and TRBJ1-1; D call uncertain. Trimming took 4 bases from V and 2 from J, leaving 8 bases between them. The CDR3 has 12 amino acids. Germline V lookup: CDR1 GTSNPN, CDR2 SVGIG (reference sequence).

The V gene is TRBV19, the J gene TRBJ2-7; D call uncertain. Germline V gene sequence: CDR1 LNHDA, CDR2 SQIVND (reference sequence). The germline V and J ends were trimmed by 5 bases and 0 bases, with 14 bases remaining between them. This CDR3 region has 15 residues. CDR3 region: CASSSADGFSYEQYF. As DNA, the CDR3 is TGTGCCAGTAGTTCCGCGGACGGTTTCTCCTACGAGCAGTACTTC.

The chain couples TRBV4-2 to TRBJ2-7; D ambiguous. CDR1 LGHNA and CDR2 YNFKEQ come from the germline V gene. The CDR3 has 16 residues. The V end lost 0 bases, the J end lost 0 bases, and 12 bases lay between the germline ends. The CDR3 DNA is TGTGCCAGCAGCCAAGATGAAGGTAGCCCCTCCTACGAGCAGTACTTC. Encoded protein: CASSQDEGSPSYEQYF.

This clonotype was recorded only once. The chain links TRBV3-1 to TRBJ1-2; D unclear. This CDR3 is 14 amino acids long. V was trimmed by 0 bases and J by 4 bases, leaving 9 bases between them. Germline V gene sequence: CDR1 LGHDT, CDR2 YNNKEL (reference sequence). DNA of the CDR3: TGTGCCAGCAGCCAAGATTTCGGCAGCTATGGCTACACCTTC. It yields the protein CASSQDFGSYGYTF.

The chain employs TRBV18 and TRBJ2-3; the D gene is possibly TRBD2 (5 bases). The V end was cut by 0 bases, the J end by 6 bases, with 16 bases between. Germline V gives CDR1 KGHSH, CDR2 LQKENI. The CDR3 extends over 16 amino acids. The CDR3 sequence is CASSPPPPGGSDTQYF. CDR3 nucleotide sequence: TGTGCCAGCTCACCACCTCCTCCGGGCGGGTCGGATACGCAGTATTTT.

The chain has TRBV2 and TRBJ1-6; D unclear. This CDR3 has 15 residues. The germline V and J ends were trimmed by 7 bases and 0 bases, with 10 bases remaining between them. The germline V gene has CDR1 SNHLY and CDR2 FYNNEI. The DNA of the CDR3 is TGTGCCAGCAAAGAGGAGAGCTCCTATAATTCACCCCTCCACTTT. As protein: CASKEESSYNSPLHF.